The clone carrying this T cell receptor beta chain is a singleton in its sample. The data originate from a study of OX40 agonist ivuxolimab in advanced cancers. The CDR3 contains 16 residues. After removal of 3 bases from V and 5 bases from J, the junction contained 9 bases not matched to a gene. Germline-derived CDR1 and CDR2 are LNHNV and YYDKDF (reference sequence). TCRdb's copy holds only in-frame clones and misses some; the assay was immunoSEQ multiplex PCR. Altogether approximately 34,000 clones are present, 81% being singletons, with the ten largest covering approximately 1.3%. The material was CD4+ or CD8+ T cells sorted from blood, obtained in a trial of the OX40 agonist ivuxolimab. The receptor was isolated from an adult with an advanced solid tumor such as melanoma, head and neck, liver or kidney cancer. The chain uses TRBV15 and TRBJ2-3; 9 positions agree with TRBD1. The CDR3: CATSSSRDRVEDTQYF. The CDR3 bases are TGTGCCACCAGCAGCAGCCGGGACAGGGTTGAAGATACGCAGTATTTT.